This TCR beta chain was found in a study of blood T cell repertoires in COVID-19. Study-level information: From T cells, B-cell-depleted T cells, or PBMCs came the material, which was cDNA or gDNA.

The trim removed 0 bases at V and 5 bases at J, leaving 7 bases unmatched. CDR1 and CDR2 (germline): LGHNA, YNFKEQ. The CDR3 spans 16 residues. This study enrolled people aged about 18 to 100 from around 26 US geographic areas. As handled by the study authors: Researchers report that nucleated cell counts were estimated from reference gene primer amplification. The assay was immunoSEQ multiplex PCR, and TCRdb's table has in-frame clones only and misses some. V and J calls and clone size come straight from that table; D and trimming were deduced from the DNA. The sample shows fewer than 350,000 clones, 88% of them seen only once.

This TCR came from a woman in her sixties in a cohort exposed to, infected with or recovered from COVID-19 (not recorded which). The sequenced sample was PBMCs or T cells enriched from blood (not recorded which). J is TRBJ1-5 and V is TRBV4-2; TRBD1 agrees at 7 bases. CDR3 sequence: CASSQELGDRYQPQHF. CDR3 in DNA: TGTGCCAGCAGCCAAGAGCTCGGGGACAGATATCAGCCCCAGCATTTT.